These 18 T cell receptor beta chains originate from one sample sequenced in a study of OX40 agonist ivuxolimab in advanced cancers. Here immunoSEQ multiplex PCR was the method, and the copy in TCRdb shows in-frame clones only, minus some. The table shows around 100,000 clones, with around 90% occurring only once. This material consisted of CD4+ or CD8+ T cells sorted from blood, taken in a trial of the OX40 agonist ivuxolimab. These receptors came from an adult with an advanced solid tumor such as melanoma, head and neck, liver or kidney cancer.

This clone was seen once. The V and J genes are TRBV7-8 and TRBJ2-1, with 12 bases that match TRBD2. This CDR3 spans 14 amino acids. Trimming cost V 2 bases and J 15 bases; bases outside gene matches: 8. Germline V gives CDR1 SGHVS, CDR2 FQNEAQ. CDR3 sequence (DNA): TGTGCCAGCAGCTTACGACTAGCGGGAGATTTTCTGTTCTTC. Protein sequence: CASSLRLAGDFLFF.

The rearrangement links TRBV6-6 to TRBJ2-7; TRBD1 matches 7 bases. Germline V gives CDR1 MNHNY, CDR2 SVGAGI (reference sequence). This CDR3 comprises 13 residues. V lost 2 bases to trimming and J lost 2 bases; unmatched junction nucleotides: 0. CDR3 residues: CASSYRGPYEQYF. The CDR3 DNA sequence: TGTGCCAGCAGTTACAGGGGGCCCTACGAGCAGTACTTC.

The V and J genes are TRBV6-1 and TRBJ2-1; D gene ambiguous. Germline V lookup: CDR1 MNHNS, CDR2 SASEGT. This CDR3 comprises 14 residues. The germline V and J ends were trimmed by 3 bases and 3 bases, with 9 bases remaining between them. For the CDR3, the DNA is TGTGCCAGCAGTGACGGGTTGAGCTACAATGAGCAGTTCTTC. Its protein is CASSDGLSYNEQFF.

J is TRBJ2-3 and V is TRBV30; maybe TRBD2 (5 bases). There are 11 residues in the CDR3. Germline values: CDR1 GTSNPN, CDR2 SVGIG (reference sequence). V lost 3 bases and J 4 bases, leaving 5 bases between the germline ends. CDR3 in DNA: TGTGCCTGGAGCGGGGCAGATACGCAGTATTTT. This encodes CAWSGADTQYF.

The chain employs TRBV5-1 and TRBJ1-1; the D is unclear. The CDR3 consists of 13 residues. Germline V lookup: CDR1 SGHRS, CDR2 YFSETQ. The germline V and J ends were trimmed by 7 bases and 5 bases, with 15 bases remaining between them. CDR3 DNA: TGCGCCAGCGGGGTAGGGAAGGATACTGAAGCTTTCTTT. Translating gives CASGVGKDTEAFF.

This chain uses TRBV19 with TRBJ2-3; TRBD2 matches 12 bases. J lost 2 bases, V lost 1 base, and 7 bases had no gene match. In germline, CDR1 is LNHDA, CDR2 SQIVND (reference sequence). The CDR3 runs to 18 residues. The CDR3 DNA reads TGTGCCAGTAGTATAGTCCCAGGACTAGCGGGGAACACAGATACGCAGTATTTT. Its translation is CASSIVPGLAGNTDTQYF.

The CDR3 region has the DNA TGTGCCAGCAGTTTGGACAGACTGGGCACAGATACGCAGTATTTT. Its protein is CASSLDRLGTDTQYF. The chain couples TRBV6-1 to TRBJ2-3; a weak D match, TRBD1 (6 bases). The germline V and J ends were trimmed by 5 bases and 1 base, with 13 bases remaining between them. Germline CDR1 and CDR2: MNHNS and SASEGT. The length of the CDR3 is 15 residues.

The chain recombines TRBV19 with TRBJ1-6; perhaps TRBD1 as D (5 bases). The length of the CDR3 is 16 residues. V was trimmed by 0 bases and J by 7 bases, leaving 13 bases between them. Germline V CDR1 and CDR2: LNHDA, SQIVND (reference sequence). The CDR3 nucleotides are TGTGCCAGTAGTATAGATCTGGGGACGGCAAATTCACCCCTCCACTTT. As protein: CASSIDLGTANSPLHF.

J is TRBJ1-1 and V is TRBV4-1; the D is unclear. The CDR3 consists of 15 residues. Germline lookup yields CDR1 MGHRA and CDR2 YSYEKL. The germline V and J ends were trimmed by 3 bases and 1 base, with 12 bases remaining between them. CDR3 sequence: CASSQAGERNTEAFF. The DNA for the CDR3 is TGCGCCAGCAGCCAGGCAGGTGAAAGGAACACTGAAGCTTTCTTT.

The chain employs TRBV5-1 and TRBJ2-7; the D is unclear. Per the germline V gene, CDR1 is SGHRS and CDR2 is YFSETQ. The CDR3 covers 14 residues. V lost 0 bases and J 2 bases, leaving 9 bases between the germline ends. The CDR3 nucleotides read TGCGCCAGCAGCTTGGATCTGGGCCCCTACGAGCAGTACTTC. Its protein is CASSLDLGPYEQYF.

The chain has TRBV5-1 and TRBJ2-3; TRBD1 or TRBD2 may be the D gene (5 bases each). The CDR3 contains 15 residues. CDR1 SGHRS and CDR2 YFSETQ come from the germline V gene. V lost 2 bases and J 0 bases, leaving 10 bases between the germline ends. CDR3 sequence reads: CASSFNGASTDTQYF. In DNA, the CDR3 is TGCGCCAGCAGCTTTAACGGGGCTAGCACAGATACGCAGTATTTT.

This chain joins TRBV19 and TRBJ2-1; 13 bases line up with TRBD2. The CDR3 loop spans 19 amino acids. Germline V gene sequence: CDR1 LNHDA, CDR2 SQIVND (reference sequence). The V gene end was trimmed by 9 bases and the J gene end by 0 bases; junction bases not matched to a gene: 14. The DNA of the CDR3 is TGTGCCAGCGCTACCCCGGGACTAGCGGGACCGAGCTCCTACAATGAGCAGTTCTTC. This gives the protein CASATPGLAGPSSYNEQFF.

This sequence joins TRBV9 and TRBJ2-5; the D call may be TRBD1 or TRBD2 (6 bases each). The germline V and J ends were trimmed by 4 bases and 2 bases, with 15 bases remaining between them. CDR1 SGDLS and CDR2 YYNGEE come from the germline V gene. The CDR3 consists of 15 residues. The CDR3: CASSRGGTSQETQYF. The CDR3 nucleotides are TGTGCCAGCAGCCGAGGGGGGACGTCTCAAGAGACCCAGTACTTC.

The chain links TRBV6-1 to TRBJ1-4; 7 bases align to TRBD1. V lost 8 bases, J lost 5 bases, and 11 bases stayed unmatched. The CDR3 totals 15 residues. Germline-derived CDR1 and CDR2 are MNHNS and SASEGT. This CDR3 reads CASHPGGQLNEKLFF. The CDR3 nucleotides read TGTGCCAGCCACCCGGGGGGACAGCTGAATGAAAAACTGTTTTTT.

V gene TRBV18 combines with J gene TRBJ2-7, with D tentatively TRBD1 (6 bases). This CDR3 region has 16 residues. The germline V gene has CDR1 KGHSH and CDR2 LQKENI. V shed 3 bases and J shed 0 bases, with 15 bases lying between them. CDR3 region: CASSPIKGDPSYEQYF. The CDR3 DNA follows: TGTGCCAGCTCACCGATAAAGGGGGACCCCTCCTACGAGCAGTACTTC.

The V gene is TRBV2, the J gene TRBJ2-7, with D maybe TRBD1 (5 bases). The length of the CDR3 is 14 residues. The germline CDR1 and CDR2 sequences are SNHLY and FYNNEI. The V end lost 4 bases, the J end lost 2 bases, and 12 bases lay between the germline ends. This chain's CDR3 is CASSGDSGTYEQYF. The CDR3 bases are TGTGCCAGCAGTGGAGACAGTGGAACCTACGAGCAGTACTTC.

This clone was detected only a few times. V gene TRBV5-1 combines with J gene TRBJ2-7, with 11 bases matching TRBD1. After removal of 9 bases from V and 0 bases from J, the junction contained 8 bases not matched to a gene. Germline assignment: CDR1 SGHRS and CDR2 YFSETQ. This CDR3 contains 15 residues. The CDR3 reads CATSSGTGGSYEQYF. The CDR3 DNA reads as TGCGCCACCTCCTCCGGGACAGGGGGCTCCTACGAGCAGTACTTC. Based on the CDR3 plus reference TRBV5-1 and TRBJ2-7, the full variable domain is KAGVTQTPRYLIKTRGQQVTLSCSPISGHRSVSWYQQTPGQGLQFLFEYFSETQRNKGNFPGRFSGRQFSNSRSEMNVSTLELGDSALYLCATSSGTGGSYEQYFGPGTRLTVT.

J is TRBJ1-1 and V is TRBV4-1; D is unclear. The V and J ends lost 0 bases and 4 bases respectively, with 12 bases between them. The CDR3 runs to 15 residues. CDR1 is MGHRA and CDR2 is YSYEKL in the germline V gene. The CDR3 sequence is CASSQEGRTFTEAFF. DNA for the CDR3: TGCGCCAGCAGCCAAGAGGGCAGGACGTTCACTGAAGCTTTCTTT.